Sequencing of this T cell receptor (beta chain) was carried out in a study of T cell repertoires in cytomegalovirus infection. For the study at large: CMV epitopes that were recently identified and HLA-C-restricted were used alongside well-studied HLA-B-restricted ones.

With respect to this clonotype: Its antigen is unidentified.

CDR1 is LGHNA, CDR2 YSLEER, per germline. This CDR3 contains 15 residues. Trimming took 3 bases from V and 4 from J; bases not matched to a gene: 6. One entry per CDR3 protein results from TCRdb running MiXCR on the reads. The table shows 550,000 to 700,000 distinct CDR3 sequences, with about 39% occurring only once. The source was cultured PBMCs, collected from culture after CMV antigen stimulation. J is TRBJ2-7 and V is TRBV4-3; 10 bases line up with TRBD1. This clonotype originated in a human donor in good health (CMV status not recorded). Some clones in this sample may be carry-over from other donors' samples. CDR3 bases: TGCGCCAGCAGCCAGTGGCCGGGACAGGGGTACGAGCAGTACTTC. Translating gives CASSQWPGQGYEQYF.